This note documents a single T cell receptor (beta chain) sequence. The clone's antigen remains unknown. The sample holds no much larger clone one base away, and base qualities are not on file. The data are from a study of early T cells in non-severe SARS-CoV-2 infection (dated by TCRdb to the early 2020s). General notes on the study: Because TCR sequencing relied on bulk RNA taken from unsorted whole blood, pairing of alpha and beta chains was not possible.

A case-control design nested within a healthcare worker cohort in London, UK, was used, with weekly nasopharyngeal swab PCR tests and blood sampling performed. Healthcare workers were recruited during the week of the UK lockdown, between 23 and 31 March 2020, and followed weekly for up to roughly 15 weeks. Libraries were prepared through 5' RACE. Sequencing used a NextSeq 500. To correct for sequencing error and PCR bias, the TCR library protocol tagged individual cDNA molecules with unique molecular identifiers. Both TCR alpha and beta chains were sequenced, and tight co-correlation was observed between alpha and beta sequence abundances in each sample. Per the original workflow: V gene, J gene and CDR3 annotation of TCR sequences was performed with Decombinator V4. Expanded TCRs were defined as changing significantly between any two time points under a Poisson model with p below 0.0001. TCR abundances were normalised to the total number of TCRs sequenced in each sample and reported as counts per million. TRAV1-2 paired with TRAJ12, TRAJ20 or TRAJ33 defined MAIT TCRs, while TRAV10 paired with TRAJ18 defined iNKT TCRs. A search of VDJdb, accessed on 1 November 2021, was run for TCRs annotated to CMV, EBV and SARS-CoV-2, with TCRs annotated for multiple antigens excluded. In TCRdb, the public reads were trimmed at Q25 with fastp and aligned with MiXCR, with productive beta chains retained. Each record represents a unique CDR3 protein, reported with the most common genes and DNA among its rows. V and J calls and clone size were set by TCRdb, not the authors. This sample holds fewer than 30,000 distinct CDR3 sequences; 9.5% to 10% were observed only once. Roughly 13% of the sample belongs to the ten largest clones.

On the study overall, not on this receptor specifically: VDJdb matching was skewed toward anti-spike CD8 responses and likely underestimated virus-specific expansions, missing private and CD4 specificities.

CDR1 and CDR2, per the germline V gene, are SQVTM and ANQGSEA. The V end loses 1 base and the J end loses 2 bases, and a stretch of 12 bases separates them. The CDR3 has 15 amino acids, counting the end cysteine and phenylalanine. Kept here is only the CDR3 DNA, which spans 45 bases and is read in frame from base 1. The sequence was obtained from an adult who was a healthcare worker with PCR-confirmed SARS-CoV-2 infection or an uninfected control (not recorded which). Rearrangement joined TRBV29-1 to TRBJ2-1, with a tentative D gene TRBD1 over 5 matching bases. Material: whole blood. The DNA sequence is given as TGCAGCGTTGAAGGGCAACAGGTTCCCTACAATGAGCAGTTCTTC. Translation gives CSVEGQQVPYNEQFF.